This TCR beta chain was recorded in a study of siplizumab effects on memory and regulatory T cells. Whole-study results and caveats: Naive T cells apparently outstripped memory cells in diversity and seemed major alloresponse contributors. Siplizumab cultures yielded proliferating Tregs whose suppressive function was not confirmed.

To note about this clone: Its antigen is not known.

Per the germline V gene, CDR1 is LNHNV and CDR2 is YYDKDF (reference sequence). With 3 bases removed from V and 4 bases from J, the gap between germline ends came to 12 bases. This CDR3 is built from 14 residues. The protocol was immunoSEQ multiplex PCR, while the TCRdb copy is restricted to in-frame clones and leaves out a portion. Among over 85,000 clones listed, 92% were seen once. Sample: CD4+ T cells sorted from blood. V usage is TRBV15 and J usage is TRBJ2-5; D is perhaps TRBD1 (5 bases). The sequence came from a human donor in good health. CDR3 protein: CATSRDIAGETQYF. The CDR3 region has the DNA TGTGCCACCAGCAGGGACATAGCCGGAGAGACCCAGTACTTC.